These 2 T cell receptor beta chains came from one sample sequenced in a study of spatial heterogeneity in lung cancer. Study-level points and caveats: The number of expanded tumor alpha and beta chains correlated with mutation number.

The antigens these receptors bind are not known. Time point noted: sample taken at primary tumor resection. TCRdb processed the 5' RACE reads anew with MiXCR; each CDR3 protein has one entry. The data show about 9,600 distinct CDR3 sequences, roughly 6.3% seen once. The sample was lung tumor tissue, taken at surgery. The receptors shown here come from a male donor with early-stage non-small cell lung cancer.

This clonotype was seen at least ten times. V gene TRBV3-1 combines with J gene TRBJ1-4; a possible D gene is TRBD1 (6 bases). Germline V gene sequence: CDR1 LGHDT, CDR2 YNNKEL (reference sequence). The V end lost 5 bases, the J end lost 8 bases, and 12 bases lay between the germline ends. The CDR3 is 13 amino acids. CDR3 loop: CASSTTGGEKLFF. The CDR3 nucleotides are TGTGCCAGCAGCACGACAGGTGGGGAAAAACTGTTTTTT.

This clonotype has more than one count but fewer than ten. The chain couples TRBV20-1 to TRBJ1-3; the match to TRBD1 covers 8 bases. The germline CDR1 and CDR2 sequences are DFQATT and SNEGSKA (reference sequence). V dropped 1 base and J dropped 5; count of bases not matched to a gene: 4. The CDR3 spans 14 residues. The CDR3 DNA reads as TGCAGTGCTAGAGTGGACAGGGACAGAAACACCATATATTTT. Its protein product is CSARVDRDRNTIYF.